The rows below give T cell receptor beta chains drawn from one sample of a study of control samples from healthy donors and cancer patients. This table comes from immunoSEQ multiplex PCR, and its TCRdb copy is limited to in-frame clones, with some not included. The repertoire holds about 120,000 clones, with 85% to 95% as singletons. The specimen was blood. The receptor source for this set is a man aged 25-40 years in good health. CDR3s leave out the opening cysteine and the closing phenylalanine or tryptophan. Fields, in order: J gene, clone size, V gene, CDR3 protein. Clone size is stated in some rows and not others, as once, few, many or a class when expanded.

>TRBJ2-1|NA|TRBV7-9
ASSKAGTANNEQF
>TRBJ2-3|NA|TRBV9
ASKETRGGSDTQY
>TRBJ2-5|NA|TRBV9
ASSEGDGETQY
>TRBJ2-5|NA|TRBV7-9
ASSPKDVVETQY
>TRBJ2-7|NA|TRBV11-2
ASTGGRYEQY
>TRBJ2-1|NA|TRBV5-1
ASSFYGSGASSYNEQF
>TRBJ1-5|NA|TRBV12-3/TRBV12-4
ASSLGPWAQH
>TRBJ2-2|NA|TRBV10-3
AIGLSGGDTGELF
>TRBJ1-4|NA|TRBV13
ASSEGTADEKLF
>TRBJ1-1|NA|TRBV11-2
ASSYAGTGANTEAF
>TRBJ2-1|once|TRBV5-1
ASSFVSLAASYNEQF
>TRBJ2-2|once|TRBV6-6
ASSYLRRGRNGELF
>TRBJ1-2|NA|TRBV27
ASSYLGTGGLYGYT
>TRBJ1-5|NA|TRBV6-6
ASSPRGGQPQH
>TRBJ2-3|once|TRBV9
ASSVEAGDADTQY
>TRBJ1-2|NA|TRBV19
ASTTRGADFYYGYT
>TRBJ2-6|NA|TRBV27
ASSLVAGITSGANVLT
>TRBJ2-3|NA|TRBV5-1
ASRNRVGTDTQY
>TRBJ1-3|NA|TRBV7-9
ASSFGGSGNTIY
>TRBJ2-3|NA|TRBV7-3
ASSLTSRDRDTQY
>TRBJ2-1|NA|TRBV9
ASSDARQGHEQF
>TRBJ1-6|NA|TRBV11-3
ASSSVANSPLH
>TRBJ2-1|NA|TRBV7-8
ASSSLWTSGEPAHNEQF
>TRBJ2-1|NA|TRBV23-1
ASSQSLSGQGNNEQF
>TRBJ2-3|NA|TRBV6-5
ASTEGQRKQY
>TRBJ1-5|NA|TRBV28
ASSLPGFEGNQPQH
>TRBJ1-5|NA|TRBV6-1
ASSDRQGSNQPQH
>TRBJ2-3|NA|TRBV10-3
AISAGDSSTDTQY
>TRBJ1-4|NA|TRBV5-1
ASSLAGESNEKLF
>TRBJ1-2|NA|TRBV9
ASSVGTEDLNYGYT
>TRBJ1-5|once|TRBV12-2
ASRFRRGDRGSLSNQPQH
>TRBJ1-3|once|TRBV14
ASSLGTRNTIY
>TRBJ1-1|NA|TRBV16
ASSPNLGGTEAF
>TRBJ1-1|NA|TRBV27
ASITRASGDTEAF
>TRBJ1-3|few|TRBV7-9
ASSTVVSGNTIY
>TRBJ1-4|NA|TRBV27
ASSFVGFEKLF
>TRBJ1-1|once|TRBV7-2
ASSRTARPEAF
>TRBJ2-5|NA|TRBV25-1
ASRLAGQETQY
>TRBJ2-3|NA|TRBV7-3
ASSFTSKSDTQY
>TRBJ1-1|once|TRBV18
ASSPGKPSMNTEAF
>TRBJ1-1|NA|TRBV12-3/TRBV12-4
ASSLDSRTEAF
>TRBJ2-5|NA|TRBV5-1
ASSLAGRVETQY
>TRBJ2-3|NA|TRBV6-5
ASSPTGFGTDTQY
>TRBJ1-2|NA|TRBV27
ASSSLTGMGAYGYT
>TRBJ2-2|NA|TRBV6-5
ASSYRGANTGELF
>TRBJ2-1|once|TRBV7-2
ASSLGDPAFNEQF